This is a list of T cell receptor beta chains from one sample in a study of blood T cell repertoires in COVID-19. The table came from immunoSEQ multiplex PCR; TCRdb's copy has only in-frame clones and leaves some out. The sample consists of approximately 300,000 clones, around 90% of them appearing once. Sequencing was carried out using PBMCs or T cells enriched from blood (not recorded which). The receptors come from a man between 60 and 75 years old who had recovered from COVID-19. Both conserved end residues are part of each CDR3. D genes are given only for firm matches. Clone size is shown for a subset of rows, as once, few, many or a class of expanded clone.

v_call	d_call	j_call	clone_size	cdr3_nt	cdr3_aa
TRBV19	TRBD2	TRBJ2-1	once	TGTGCCAGTAGTACTTCTAGCGGGGTTTACAATGAGCAGTTCTTC	CASSTSSGVYNEQFF
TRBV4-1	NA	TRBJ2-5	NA	TGCGCCAGCAGACCCTGGGGGGACCAAGAGACCCAGTACTTC	CASRPWGDQETQYF
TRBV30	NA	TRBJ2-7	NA	TGTGCCTGGAGTGTAGGGTCAGGGTTGAGGTCCTACGAGCAGTACTTC	CAWSVGSGLRSYEQYF
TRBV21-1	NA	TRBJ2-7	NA	TGTGCCAGCAGCACAGGACAGGGGAAGGCGTACGAGCAGTACTTC	CASSTGQGKAYEQYF
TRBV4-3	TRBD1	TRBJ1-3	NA	TGCGCCAGCAGCCAGACAGGGAGCCCCTCTGGAAACACCATATATTTT	CASSQTGSPSGNTIYF
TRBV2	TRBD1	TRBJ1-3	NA	TGTGCCAGCAGTGACCGTTGGACAGGGGTGGGAAACACCATATATTTT	CASSDRWTGVGNTIYF
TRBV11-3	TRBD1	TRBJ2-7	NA	TGTGCCAGCAGCTCGACCGGGACAGGGTCTTACGAGCAGTACTTC	CASSSTGTGSYEQYF
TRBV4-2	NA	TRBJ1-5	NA	TGTGCCAGCAGCCAAGATGTCTACGGGGGCAATCAGCCCCAGCATTTT	CASSQDVYGGNQPQHF
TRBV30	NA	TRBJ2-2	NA	TGTGCCTGGAGGGCGGGGAACACCGGGGAGCTGTTTTTT	CAWRAGNTGELFF
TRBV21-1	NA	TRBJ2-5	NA	TGTGCCAGCGCGGAGACTAGTGGGGAGACCCAGTACTTC	CASAETSGETQYF